This T cell receptor (beta chain) emerged from a study of blood T cells in healthy people across ages. Study-wide points: TCR beta diversity per million T cells fell roughly linearly with age.

Turning to this clonotype: Its antigen is as yet unknown.

The V gene's germline CDR1 is SGHRS and CDR2 YFSETQ. Trimming left V 6 bases short and J 3 bases short, with 13 bases between. The length of the CDR3 is 13 residues. Samples had at least 6.5 million PBMCs isolated from them. Then a second PCR, running about 6 to 11 cycles, was carried out with a sample-barcoded 5' primer and a J-beta primer mix. Each of the cDNA molecules was tagged by a template-switch adaptor with 12 random nucleotides. TCRdb fed the 5' RACE reads into MiXCR, producing one record per CDR3 protein. The repertoire holds roughly 800,000 distinct CDR3 sequences, with around 25% as singletons. These data also featured in a second study, about T cells of mothers and their children. That source reports: At about 1.4 ug per 15 ul, all of the extracted RNA went into cDNA synthesis.

This clonotype was obtained from a boy aged 5-17 years in good health. The material sequenced was blood. V usage is TRBV5-1 and J usage is TRBJ2-7; a possible D gene is TRBD2 (6 bases). The CDR3 region has the DNA TGCGCCAGCACCGGGGGTAACAACTACGAGCAGTACTTC. Translating it yields CASTGGNNYEQYF.